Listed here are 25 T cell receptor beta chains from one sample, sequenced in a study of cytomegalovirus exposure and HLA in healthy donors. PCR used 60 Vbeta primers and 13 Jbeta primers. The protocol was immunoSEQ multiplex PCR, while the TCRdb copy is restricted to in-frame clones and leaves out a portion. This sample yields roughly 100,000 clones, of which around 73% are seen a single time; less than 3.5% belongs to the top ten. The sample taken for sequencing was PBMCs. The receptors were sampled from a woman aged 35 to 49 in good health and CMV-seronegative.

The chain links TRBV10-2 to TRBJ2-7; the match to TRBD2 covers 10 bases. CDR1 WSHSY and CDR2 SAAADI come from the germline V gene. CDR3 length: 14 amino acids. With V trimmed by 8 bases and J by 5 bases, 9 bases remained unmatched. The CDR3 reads CASAPSGRVNEQYF. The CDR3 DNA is TGCGCCAGCGCCCCTAGCGGGAGAGTGAACGAGCAGTACTTC.

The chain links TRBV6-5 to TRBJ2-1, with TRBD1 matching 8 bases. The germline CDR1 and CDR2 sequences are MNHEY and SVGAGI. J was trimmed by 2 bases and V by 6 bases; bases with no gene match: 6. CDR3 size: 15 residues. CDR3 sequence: CASSHRTGTYNEQFF. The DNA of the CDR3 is TGTGCCAGCAGCCACAGGACAGGGACCTACAATGAGCAGTTCTTC.

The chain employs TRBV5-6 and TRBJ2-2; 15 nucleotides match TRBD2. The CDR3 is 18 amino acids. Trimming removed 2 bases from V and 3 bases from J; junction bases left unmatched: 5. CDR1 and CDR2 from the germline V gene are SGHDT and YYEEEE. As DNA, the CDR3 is TGTGCCAGCAGCTTAAGGACTAGCGGGAGGGCCTACACCGGGGAGCTGTTTTTT. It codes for CASSLRTSGRAYTGELFF.

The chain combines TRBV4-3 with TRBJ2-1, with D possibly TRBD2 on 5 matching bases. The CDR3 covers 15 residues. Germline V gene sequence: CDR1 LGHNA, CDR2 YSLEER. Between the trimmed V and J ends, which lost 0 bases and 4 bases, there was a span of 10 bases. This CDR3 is CASSQDNGLYNEQFF. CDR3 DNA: TGCGCCAGCAGCCAAGACAATGGACTTTACAATGAGCAGTTCTTC.

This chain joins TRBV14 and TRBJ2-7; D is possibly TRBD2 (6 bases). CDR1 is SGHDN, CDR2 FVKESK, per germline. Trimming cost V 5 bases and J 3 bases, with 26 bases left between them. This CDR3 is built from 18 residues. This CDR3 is CASSSGGRESTVRYEQYF. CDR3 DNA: TGTGCCAGCAGCTCCGGGGGACGGGAGTCGACCGTCCGCTACGAGCAGTACTTC.

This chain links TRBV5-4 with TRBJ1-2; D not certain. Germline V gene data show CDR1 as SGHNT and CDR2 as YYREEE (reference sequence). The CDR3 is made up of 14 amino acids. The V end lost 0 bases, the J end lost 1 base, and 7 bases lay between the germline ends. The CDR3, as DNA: TGTGCCAGCAGCTTGGGGTCGGGTAACTATGGCTACACCTTC. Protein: CASSLGSGNYGYTF.

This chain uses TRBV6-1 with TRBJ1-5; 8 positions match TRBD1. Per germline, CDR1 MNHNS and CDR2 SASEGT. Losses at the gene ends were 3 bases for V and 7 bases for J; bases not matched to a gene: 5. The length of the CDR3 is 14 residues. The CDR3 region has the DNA TGTGCCAGCAGTGACCAGGGGGCGAAACAGCCCCAGCATTTT. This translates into CASSDQGAKQPQHF.

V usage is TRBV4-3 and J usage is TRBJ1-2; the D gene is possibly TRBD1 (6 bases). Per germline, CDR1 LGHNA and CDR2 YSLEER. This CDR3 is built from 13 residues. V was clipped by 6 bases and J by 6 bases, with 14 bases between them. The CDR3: CASSKQGKNGYTF. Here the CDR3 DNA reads TGCGCCAGCAGTAAACAGGGAAAGAATGGCTACACCTTC.

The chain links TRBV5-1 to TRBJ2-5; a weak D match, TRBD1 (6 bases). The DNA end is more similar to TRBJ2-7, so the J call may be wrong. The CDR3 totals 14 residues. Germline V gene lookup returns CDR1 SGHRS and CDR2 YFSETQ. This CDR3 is CASSLLRQADEQYF. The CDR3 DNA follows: TGCGCCAGCAGCTTACTTCGACAGGCAGACGAGCAGTACTTC.

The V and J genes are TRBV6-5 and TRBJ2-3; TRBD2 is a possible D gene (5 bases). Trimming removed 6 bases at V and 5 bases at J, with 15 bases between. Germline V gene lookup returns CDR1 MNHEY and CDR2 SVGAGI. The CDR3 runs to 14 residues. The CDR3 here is CASRPAGGVDTQYF. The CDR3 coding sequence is TGTGCCAGCAGACCCGCCGGAGGTGTAGATACGCAGTATTTT.

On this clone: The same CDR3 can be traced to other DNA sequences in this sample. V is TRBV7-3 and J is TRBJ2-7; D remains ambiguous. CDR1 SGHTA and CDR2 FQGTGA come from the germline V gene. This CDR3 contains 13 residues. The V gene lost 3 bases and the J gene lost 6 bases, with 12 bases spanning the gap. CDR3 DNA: TGTGCCAGCAGCTTGACGAGTACAGTCGAGCAGTACTTC. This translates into CASSLTSTVEQYF.

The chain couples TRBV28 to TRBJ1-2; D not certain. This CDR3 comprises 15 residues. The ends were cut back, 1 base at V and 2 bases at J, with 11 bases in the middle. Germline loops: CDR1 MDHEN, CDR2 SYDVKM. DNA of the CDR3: TGTGCCAGCAGTTTATCCCCCGTCCCCAACTATGGCTACACCTTC. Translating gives CASSLSPVPNYGYTF.

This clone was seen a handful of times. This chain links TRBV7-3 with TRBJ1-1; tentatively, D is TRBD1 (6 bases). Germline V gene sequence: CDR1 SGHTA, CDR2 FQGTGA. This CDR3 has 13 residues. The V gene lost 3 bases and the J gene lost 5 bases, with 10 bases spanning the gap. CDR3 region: CASSLPGETEAFF. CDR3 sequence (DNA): TGTGCCAGCAGCTTGCCAGGGGAAACTGAAGCTTTCTTT.

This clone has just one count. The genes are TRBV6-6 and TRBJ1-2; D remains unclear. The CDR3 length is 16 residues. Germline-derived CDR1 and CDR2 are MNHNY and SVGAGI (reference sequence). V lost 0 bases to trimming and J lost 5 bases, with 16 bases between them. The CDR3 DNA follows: TGTGCCAGCAGTTACTCGATGGAGATCGTCCCTTATGGCTACACCTTC. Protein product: CASSYSMEIVPYGYTF.

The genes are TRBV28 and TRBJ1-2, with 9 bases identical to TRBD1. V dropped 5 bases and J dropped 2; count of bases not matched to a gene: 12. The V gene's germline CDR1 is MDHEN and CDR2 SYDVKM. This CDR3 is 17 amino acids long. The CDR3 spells CASSATSGTGINYGYTF. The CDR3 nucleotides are TGTGCCAGCAGTGCTACGTCCGGGACAGGGATCAACTATGGCTACACCTTC.

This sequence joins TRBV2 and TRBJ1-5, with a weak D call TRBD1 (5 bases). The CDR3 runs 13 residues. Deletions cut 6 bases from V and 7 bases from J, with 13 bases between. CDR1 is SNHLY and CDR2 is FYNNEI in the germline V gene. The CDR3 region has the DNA TGTGCCAGCAGACCACAGGTTCGCCAGCCCCAGCATTTT. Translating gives CASRPQVRQPQHF.

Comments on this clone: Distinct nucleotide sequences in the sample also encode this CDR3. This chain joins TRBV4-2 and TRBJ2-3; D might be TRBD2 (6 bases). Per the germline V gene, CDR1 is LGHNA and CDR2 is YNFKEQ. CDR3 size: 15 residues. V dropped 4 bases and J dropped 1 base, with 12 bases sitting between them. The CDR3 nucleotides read TGTGCCAGCAGCCCCACCGGCGGGGGCACAGATACGCAGTATTTT. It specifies CASSPTGGGTDTQYF.

CDR3 coding DNA: TGTGCCAGCAGTGAAGCGGGCTGGAATTCCTACAATGAGCAGTTCTTC. Its protein product is CASSEAGWNSYNEQFF. J is TRBJ2-1 and V is TRBV6-1, with D unclear. CDR3 length: 16 residues. Trimming shortened V by 0 bases and J by 1 base, and 10 bases separated the two germline ends. Looked up from germline, CDR1 is MNHNS and CDR2 is SASEGT.

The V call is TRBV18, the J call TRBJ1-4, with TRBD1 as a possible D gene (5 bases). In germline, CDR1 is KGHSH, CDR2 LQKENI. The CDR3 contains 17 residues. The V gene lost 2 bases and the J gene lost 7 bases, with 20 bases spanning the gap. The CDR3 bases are TGTGCCAGCTCACCAATTGGGCAAGGAGGGGTTGGTGAAAAACTGTTTTTT. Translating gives CASSPIGQGGVGEKLFF.

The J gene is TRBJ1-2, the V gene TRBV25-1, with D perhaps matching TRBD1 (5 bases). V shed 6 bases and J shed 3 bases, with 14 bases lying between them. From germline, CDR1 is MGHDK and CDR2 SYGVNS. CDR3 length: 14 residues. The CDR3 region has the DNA TGTGCCAGCAGGGGGCTCGGCGTCGACTATGGCTACACCTTC. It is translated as CASRGLGVDYGYTF.

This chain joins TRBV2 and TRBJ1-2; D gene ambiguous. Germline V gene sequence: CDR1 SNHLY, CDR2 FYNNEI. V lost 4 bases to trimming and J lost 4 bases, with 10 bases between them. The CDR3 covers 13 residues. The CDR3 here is CASSGDNGYGYTF. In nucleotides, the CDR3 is TGTGCCAGCAGTGGCGACAACGGCTATGGCTACACCTTC.

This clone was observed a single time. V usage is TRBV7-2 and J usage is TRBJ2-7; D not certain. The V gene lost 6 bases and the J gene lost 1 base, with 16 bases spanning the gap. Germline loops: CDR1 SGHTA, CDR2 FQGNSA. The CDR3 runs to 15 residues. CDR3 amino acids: CASRIDNSLSYEQYF. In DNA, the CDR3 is TGTGCCAGCAGGATCGACAACTCCCTATCCTACGAGCAGTACTTC.

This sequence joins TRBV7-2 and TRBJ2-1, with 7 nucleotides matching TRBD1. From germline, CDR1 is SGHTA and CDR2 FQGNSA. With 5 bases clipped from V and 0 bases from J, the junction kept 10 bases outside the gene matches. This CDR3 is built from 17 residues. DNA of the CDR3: TGTGCCAGCAGCCGACCTACAGGGGCCGGCTCCTACAATGAGCAGTTCTTC. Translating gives CASSRPTGAGSYNEQFF.

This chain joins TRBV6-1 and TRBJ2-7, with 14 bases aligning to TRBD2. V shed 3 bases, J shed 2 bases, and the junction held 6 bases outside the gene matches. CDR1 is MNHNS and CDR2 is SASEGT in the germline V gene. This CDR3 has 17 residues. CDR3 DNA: TGTGCCAGCAGTGACAGGACTAGCGGGAGGCAGACCTACGAGCAGTACTTC. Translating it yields CASSDRTSGRQTYEQYF.

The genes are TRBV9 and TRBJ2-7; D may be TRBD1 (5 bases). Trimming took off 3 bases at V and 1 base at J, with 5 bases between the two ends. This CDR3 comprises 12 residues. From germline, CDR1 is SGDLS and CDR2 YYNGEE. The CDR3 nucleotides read TGTGCCAGCAGCGGGACATCCTACGAGCAGTACTTC. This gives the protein CASSGTSYEQYF.